This paragraph reports one T cell receptor (beta chain). Its antigen remains unidentified. One base away there is no much larger clone; base qualities are not given. The trial excluded patients who had a history of autoimmune disease or were on systemic immunosuppression. Peripheral blood for TCR sequencing was collected from all dose cohorts at baseline, on cycle 4 day 1, and on cycle 7 day 1. The samples were taken from a phase I, first-in-human, multicenter, open-label dose-escalation trial of ivuxolimab. Adults with locally advanced or metastatic head and neck squamous cell, hepatocellular, melanoma or renal cell carcinoma were enrolled in the trial. Before TCR sequencing, CD4+ T cells and CD8+ T cells from peripheral blood were sorted into separate populations. CDR3 length: 14 amino acids, cysteine to phenylalanine. The read is trimmed to its CDR3 DNA, 42 bases read in frame from base 1. Trimmed from V: 1 base; trimmed from J: 10 bases; junction bases lacking a gene match: 5. CDR1 SGHTA and CDR2 FQGNSA were looked up in the germline V gene.

This entry comes from a study of OX40 agonist ivuxolimab in advanced cancers. About the study as a whole: Ivuxolimab, which targeted the costimulatory receptor OX40 (CD134), was an agonistic, fully human IgG2 monoclonal antibody. Intravenous ivuxolimab was administered to patients every 2 weeks at six dose levels: 0.01, 0.1, 0.3, 1.5, 3 and 10 mg/kg. Of the approximately 50 patients in dose escalation, about 20 had hepatocellular carcinoma, roughly 15 had melanoma, 9 had renal cell carcinoma and 9 had head and neck cancer. The dose-escalation cohort was roughly 83% male with a mean age of about 60 years, ranging from about 20 to 85. Prior anti-PD-1, anti-PD-L1 or anti-CTLA-4 therapy was permitted, and checkpoint inhibitors had been received by less than 45% of dose-escalation patients. Partial responses were achieved by three dose-escalation patients, of whom one had hepatocellular carcinoma and two had cutaneous melanoma. Peripheral TCRbeta sequencing was intended to test whether TCR sequence diversity was altered and clonal T-cell expansion was caused by ivuxolimab. The paper describes the monotherapy dose-escalation part (N ≈ 50 patients) of the phase I trial of ivuxolimab.

The paper's findings and limits, for the study overall: Clonal expansion of both CD4+ and CD8+ blood T cells was observed from baseline to week 6 at doses 0.1 to 3.0 mg/kg. Low levels of normalized T-cell clonal expansion were also seen in some patients who did not respond. After ivuxolimab, more expanded clones were found on average in CD8+ T cells than in CD4+ T cells. In partial responders in the 0.1-3.0 mg/kg groups, normalized peripheral clonal expansion was found to be among the lowest, especially among CD8+ T cells. Which antigens the clonally expanded peripheral T cells were specific for was not determined.

For sequencing of the TCRbeta CDR3 region, genomic DNA was extracted from the sorted cells. The immunoSEQ Assay was used for sequencing of TCRbeta CDR3 regions. In TCRdb, the immuneACCESS table is reduced to in-frame sequences with V and J assigned. These tables do not hold every clone; where another copy was compared, an unresolved V gene accounts for under half, and the others remain unexplained. The sample profile shows fewer than 80,000 clones; over 65% of them were found once. The ten largest make up over 5% of the sample. Specimen: CD4+ or CD8+ T cells sorted from blood, collected in a trial of the OX40 agonist ivuxolimab. The chain employs TRBV7-2 and TRBJ2-3, with TRBD1 matching 10 junction bases. The sequence came from an adult with an advanced solid tumor such as melanoma, head and neck, liver or kidney cancer. The CDR3 sequence is CASSLGGGQGSQYF. The DNA sequence is given as TGTGCCAGCAGCTTAGGCGGGGGACAGGGGTCGCAGTATTTT.